Shown below are 10 T cell receptor beta chains from a single sample sequenced in a study of shared clonotypes between healthy human individuals. The data were produced by immunoSEQ multiplex PCR, yet TCRdb's version contains in-frame clones alone and is incomplete. Of some 1.4 million clones in the sample, over 95% are singletons; the top ten hold roughly 1.2%. The specimen sequenced was naive CD4+ T cells sorted from blood. Subset noted: CD45RA+ positively selected. The source is a man aged 25 to 40 in good health.

The chain joins TRBV7-8 to TRBJ2-2; a possible D gene is TRBD1 (6 bases). CDR1 is SGHVS and CDR2 is FQNEAQ in the germline V gene. The V and J ends lost 6 bases and 5 bases respectively, with 16 bases between them. The CDR3 runs 15 residues. CDR3 residues: CASRSFGQSTGELFF. As DNA, the CDR3 is TGTGCCAGCAGGTCTTTTGGACAGTCGACCGGGGAGCTGTTTTTT.

V and J are TRBV7-6 and TRBJ1-5; D may be TRBD1 (5 bases). Germline V gene lookup returns CDR1 SGHVS and CDR2 FNYEAQ. CDR3 length: 13 residues. The V gene lost 0 bases and the J gene lost 13 bases, with 13 bases spanning the gap. The DNA for the CDR3 is TGTGCCAGCAGCTTAGCGCGCGGGGCAGAACAGCATTTT. It encodes CASSLARGAEQHF.

There are a few counts of this clone. The gene calls are TRBV2 and TRBJ2-7; TRBD1 agrees at 9 bases. The CDR3 contains 14 residues. Germline V gives CDR1 SNHLY, CDR2 FYNNEI. V dropped 6 bases and J dropped 5; count of bases not matched to a gene: 8. The CDR3 nucleotides read TGTGCCAGCAGGCTACAGGGGGCGGATGACGAGCAGTACTTC. Translating gives CASRLQGADDEQYF.

The chain recombines TRBV4-3 with TRBJ2-7; 7 bases agree with TRBD1. The V gene end was trimmed by 1 base and the J gene end by 6 bases; junction bases not matched to a gene: 6. This CDR3 contains 14 residues. Per the germline V gene, CDR1 is LGHNA and CDR2 is YSLEER. The CDR3 loop reads CASSQANHRGEQYF. The CDR3 DNA follows: TGCGCCAGCAGCCAAGCGAACCACAGGGGCGAGCAGTACTTC.

This chain uses TRBV5-1 with TRBJ2-1; TRBD2 aligns across 9 bases. J gave up 2 bases and V 6 bases, and 12 bases lay outside the gene matches. The CDR3 is 17 amino acids. Germline CDR1 is SGHRS and CDR2 is YFSETQ. As DNA, the CDR3 is TGCGCCAGCACTCAGACCTTAGCGGGAGCTGCCTACAATGAGCAGTTCTTC. Its protein is CASTQTLAGAAYNEQFF.

The rearrangement links TRBV5-4 to TRBJ2-1; 8 bases fit TRBD1. Germline lookup yields CDR1 SGHNT and CDR2 YYREEE (reference sequence). The CDR3 contains 14 residues. The J segment lost 3 bases and the V segment lost 6 bases, leaving 5 bases of the junction unmatched. The CDR3 region is CASTRGQDYNEQFF. The CDR3, as DNA: TGTGCCAGCACCCGGGGACAGGACTACAATGAGCAGTTCTTC.

The rearrangement joins TRBV28 to TRBJ1-4; D gene uncertain. Germline V CDR1 and CDR2: MDHEN, SYDVKM. V lost 5 bases and J 2 bases, leaving 6 bases between the germline ends. The CDR3 has 13 amino acids. In DNA form, the CDR3 reads TGTGCCAGCAGTCGGACCACTAATGAAAAACTGTTTTTT. Its translation is CASSRTTNEKLFF. Together with reference TRBV28 and TRBJ1-4, the CDR3 gives the full variable domain: DVKVTQSSRYLVKRTGEKVFLECVQDMDHENMFWYRQDPGLGLRLIYFSYDVKMKEKGDIPEGYSVSREKKERFSLILESASTNQTSMYLCASSRTTNEKLFFGSGTQLSVL.

The chain combines TRBV29-1 with TRBJ1-1; D not resolved. CDR1 is SQVTM, CDR2 ANQGSEA, per germline. The V gene lost 7 bases and the J gene lost 2 bases, with 14 bases spanning the gap. The CDR3 contains 13 residues. CDR3 sequence reads: CSALDPLNTEAFF. The CDR3 DNA sequence: TGCAGCGCCCTAGACCCGCTTAACACTGAAGCTTTCTTT.

The V gene is TRBV5-4, the J gene TRBJ2-5; no reliable D call. V lost 1 base and J lost 2, with 12 bases in between. The CDR3 is made up of 15 amino acids. CDR1 SGHNT and CDR2 YYREEE come from the germline V gene (reference sequence). The CDR3 DNA is TGTGCCAGCAGCTTGTTCCCGGACCCTCAAGAGACCCAGTACTTC. This encodes CASSLFPDPQETQYF.

CDR3 sequence (DNA): TGTGCCAGCAGCTTGGGGGGGGCCGGCCCAACCTATGGCTACACCTTC. Protein sequence: CASSLGGAGPTYGYTF. The chain employs TRBV5-4 and TRBJ1-2, with TRBD1 as a possible D gene (6 bases). There are 16 residues in the CDR3. Germline CDR1 SGHNT, CDR2 YYREEE (reference sequence). The ends were cut back, 0 bases at V and 4 bases at J, with 16 bases in the middle.